The 21 T cell receptor beta chains below all came from one sample that was sequenced in a study of regulatory T cells in long-lasting Graves disease. As for time point: persistent/refractory GD, antithyroid drugs over 5 years with positive TRAb. Generation of the TCR library employed RNA extracted from PBMCs. Relying on iRepertoire HTBI primers and Arm-PCR of CDR3 regions, the team built TCR beta libraries. TCRdb independently ran MiXCR on the multiplex PCR reads; one entry per CDR3 protein. The profile shows a few hundred thousand distinct CDR3 sequences, about 25% of them singletons. The starting material was peripheral blood mononuclear cells (PBMCs), obtained when the disease was refractory, from a patient treated with antithyroid drugs. These receptors came from a female donor with Graves disease.

The J gene is TRBJ1-5, the V gene TRBV7-2; TRBD1 matches at 9 bases. Looked up from germline, CDR1 is SGHTA and CDR2 is FQGNSA. The V gene end was trimmed by 4 bases and the J gene end by 6 bases; junction bases not matched to a gene: 7. CDR3 size: 15 residues. CDR3: CASSSGTGFSQPQHF. CDR3 bases: TGTGCCAGCAGCTCCGGGACAGGGTTTTCTCAGCCCCAGCATTTT.

Only a few counts were recorded for this clonotype. The chain is built from TRBV6-5 and TRBJ2-7; D is ambiguous. With 6 bases removed from V and 2 bases from J, the gap between germline ends came to 8 bases. The germline CDR1 and CDR2 sequences are MNHEY and SVGAGI. CDR3 size: 12 residues. This CDR3 is CASSYRTYEQYF. As DNA, the CDR3 is TGTGCCAGCAGCTACCGTACCTACGAGCAGTACTTC.

This clonotype was seen repeatedly, ten times or more. The CDR3 protein is CASTFGLAGEETQYF. The CDR3 coding sequence is TGTGCCAGCACCTTCGGACTAGCGGGAGAAGAGACCCAGTACTTC. This chain uses TRBV12-3 or TRBV12-4 with TRBJ2-5, with 13 bases that match TRBD2. CDR3 length: 15 residues. The V gene end was trimmed by 7 bases and the J gene end by 3 bases; junction bases not matched to a gene: 5.

This clonotype was counted many times. This chain connects TRBV20-1 to TRBJ2-5; 12 bases match TRBD2. The CDR3 is 14 residues long. Trimming cost V 5 bases and J 7 bases; bases outside gene matches: 8. In germline, CDR1 is DFQATT, CDR2 SNEGSKA (reference sequence). The CDR3 nucleotides are TGCAGTGCTCGGACTAGCGGGGAGCACGGGACCCAGTACTTC. Translating gives CSARTSGEHGTQYF.

This chain uses TRBV18 with TRBJ1-6; unclear D gene. The V gene's germline CDR1 is KGHSH and CDR2 LQKENI. Trimming took off 2 bases at V and 6 bases at J, with 14 bases between the two ends. This CDR3 region has 16 residues. The CDR3, as DNA: TGTGCCAGCTCACCAACTGAGGGCGGAACTAATTCACCCCTCCACTTT. Translating gives CASSPTEGGTNSPLHF. The full variable domain, completed using reference TRBV18 and TRBJ1-6, is NAGVMQNPRHLVRRRGQEARLRCSPMKGHSHVYWYRQLPEEGLKFMVYLQKENIIDESGMPKERFSAEFPKEGPSILRIQQVVRGDSAAYFCASSPTEGGTNSPLHFGNGTRLTVT.

This clonotype turned up a few times. The V gene is TRBV12-3 or TRBV12-4, the J gene TRBJ1-1; possible D gene TRBD1, 6 bases. V lost 6 bases, J lost 10 bases, and 21 bases lay in between. The CDR3 runs 14 residues. The CDR3 DNA reads TGTGCCAGCAGGATCGGGGCGGGGGCCGGGACAGCTTTCTTT. Its protein product is CASRIGAGAGTAFF.

This clonotype was recorded a few times. V gene TRBV29-1 combines with J gene TRBJ2-7; 14 bases map to TRBD2. Per germline, CDR1 SQVTM and CDR2 ANQGSEA. This CDR3 is built from 18 residues. Germline trimming cut 6 bases from V and 0 bases from J; bases unmatched to any gene: 13. This CDR3 is CSVPRDRGLAGVSYEQYF. CDR3 coding DNA: TGCAGCGTCCCCCGGGACAGGGGACTAGCGGGGGTCTCCTACGAGCAGTACTTC.

This clonotype was counted only a few times. The chain is built from TRBV6-2 or TRBV6-3 and TRBJ2-7, with 8 bases identical to TRBD1. CDR3 length equals 15 residues. Germline values: CDR1 MNHEY, CDR2 SVGEGT. Unmatched junction bases numbered 8, after V lost 5 bases and J lost 2 bases. The CDR3 nucleotides read TGTGCCAGCAGTCCGGGACAGGTCGGTGCCTACGAGCAGTACTTC. Its protein product is CASSPGQVGAYEQYF.

This clonotype has ten or more counts. This chain connects TRBV12-3 or TRBV12-4 to TRBJ2-3, with a weak D call TRBD1 (5 bases). Trimming pared 4 bases from V and 3 bases from J, leaving 11 bases between. The CDR3 is made up of 14 amino acids. The CDR3: CASSSLGATDTQYF. The CDR3 DNA follows: TGTGCCAGCAGTTCTTTAGGGGCGACAGATACGCAGTATTTT.

This clonotype was seen a handful of times. This sequence joins TRBV20-1 and TRBJ2-5, with D possibly matching TRBD2 (6 bases). With 7 bases removed from V and 2 bases from J, the gap between germline ends came to 14 bases. In germline, CDR1 is DFQATT, CDR2 SNEGSKA (reference sequence). The CDR3 runs 13 residues. The CDR3 DNA reads as TGCAGTGTCGCGGGAAGCTCACAAGAGACCCAGTACTTC. It is translated as CSVAGSSQETQYF.

V and J are TRBV25-1 and TRBJ2-7; a possible D gene is TRBD1 (6 bases). The V and J ends lost 2 bases and 2 bases respectively, with 10 bases between them. Germline V gene sequence: CDR1 MGHDK, CDR2 SYGVNS. The CDR3 sequence is 14 residues long. For the CDR3, the DNA is TGTGCCAGCAGTGAAGCAGGACAGACCTACGAGCAGTACTTC. This sequence encodes CASSEAGQTYEQYF.

The chain recombines TRBV20-1 with TRBJ1-5, with 7 positions matching TRBD1. The CDR3 has 13 residues. Germline loops: CDR1 DFQATT, CDR2 SNEGSKA (reference sequence). V shed 4 bases, J shed 5 bases, and the junction held 5 bases outside the gene matches. The CDR3 nucleotides are TGCAGTGCTACACAGGGGAGTGATCAGCCCCAGCATTTT. Translated, it gives CSATQGSDQPQHF.

V gene TRBV18 combines with J gene TRBJ2-7, with 7 bases that match TRBD1. V gave up 0 bases and J gave up 2 bases; unmatched junction bases: 4. The CDR3 runs 15 residues. CDR1 and CDR2 (germline): KGHSH, LQKENI. The CDR3, as DNA: TGTGCCAGCTCACCACCCACAGGGGCCACCTACGAGCAGTACTTC. This translates into CASSPPTGATYEQYF.

This clonotype was detected once. The V call is TRBV20-1, the J call TRBJ2-7; weak D call: TRBD1 (6 bases). This CDR3 has 13 amino acids. Looked up from germline, CDR1 is DFQATT and CDR2 is SNEGSKA (reference sequence). V was shortened by 7 bases and J by 4 bases, with 17 bases between the two germline ends. The CDR3: CSVHYKQGYEQYF. In DNA, the CDR3 is TGCAGTGTTCATTACAAGCAGGGGTACGAGCAGTACTTC.

V and J are TRBV29-1 and TRBJ1-1; D ambiguous. CDR1 is SQVTM, CDR2 ANQGSEA, per germline. This CDR3 has 12 residues. Trimming cost V 6 bases and J 1 base, with 9 bases left between them. The CDR3 nucleotides read TGCAGCGTCTCGGAGGGGAACACTGAAGCTTTCTTT. Translated, it gives CSVSEGNTEAFF.

The chain recombines TRBV5-6 with TRBJ1-2, with D possibly being TRBD1 (5 bases). Germline assignment: CDR1 SGHDT and CDR2 YYEEEE. This CDR3 contains 14 residues. V lost 3 bases and J 2 bases, leaving 11 bases between the germline ends. The CDR3 here is CASSWERQNYGYTF. CDR3 sequence (DNA): TGTGCCAGCAGCTGGGAACGACAGAACTATGGCTACACCTTC.

Points on this clonotype: This could be a read error, since a much larger clone is one nucleotide away. No conserved phenylalanine or tryptophan ends this CDR3, so it is likely a read error. V gene TRBV27 combines with J gene TRBJ2-7; D might be TRBD2 (5 bases). V lost 6 bases and J lost 7, with 16 bases in between. The length of the CDR3 is 13 residues. The germline CDR1 and CDR2 sequences are MNHEY and SMNVEV (reference sequence). In DNA, the CDR3 is TGTGCCAGCAGCCCCGCCGGACTGCAAGAGCAGTACCTC. Translated: CASSPAGLQEQYL.

This clonotype has ten or more counts. The chain employs TRBV28 and TRBJ2-7; D may match TRBD1 or TRBD2 (5 bases each). V lost 7 bases, J lost 4 bases, and 11 bases lay in between. Germline CDR1 MDHEN, CDR2 SYDVKM. The CDR3 covers 12 residues. Here the CDR3 DNA reads TGTGCCAGCACGGCCGGGGCATACGAGCAGTACTTC. This encodes CASTAGAYEQYF.

This clonotype was counted a few times. The chain employs TRBV28 and TRBJ2-2; 9 nucleotides match TRBD1. After removal of 7 bases from V and 1 base from J, the junction contained 7 bases not matched to a gene. CDR3 size: 16 residues. Germline V gene lookup returns CDR1 MDHEN and CDR2 SYDVKM. The CDR3 spells CASIDPGQGNTGELFF. DNA for the CDR3: TGTGCCAGCATCGACCCGGGACAGGGGAACACCGGGGAGCTGTTTTTT.

This clonotype was counted many times. The chain is built from TRBV2 and TRBJ1-2, with D possibly matching TRBD1 (5 bases). With 3 bases removed from V and 2 bases from J, the gap between germline ends came to 13 bases. The CDR3 length is 15 residues. Germline V CDR1 and CDR2: SNHLY, FYNNEI. CDR3 sequence reads: CASSDRAVFNYGYTF. The CDR3 nucleotides are TGTGCCAGCAGTGACAGGGCGGTTTTCAACTATGGCTACACCTTC.

This chain joins TRBV18 and TRBJ1-4; D call uncertain. Germline CDR1 is KGHSH and CDR2 is LQKENI. This CDR3 has 17 amino acids. V was pared by 2 bases and J by 0 bases, with 13 bases between. CDR3 nucleotide sequence: TGTGCCAGCTCACCATCAGTGTCGGGTGCAACTAATGAAAAACTGTTTTTT. Translating it yields CASSPSVSGATNEKLFF.